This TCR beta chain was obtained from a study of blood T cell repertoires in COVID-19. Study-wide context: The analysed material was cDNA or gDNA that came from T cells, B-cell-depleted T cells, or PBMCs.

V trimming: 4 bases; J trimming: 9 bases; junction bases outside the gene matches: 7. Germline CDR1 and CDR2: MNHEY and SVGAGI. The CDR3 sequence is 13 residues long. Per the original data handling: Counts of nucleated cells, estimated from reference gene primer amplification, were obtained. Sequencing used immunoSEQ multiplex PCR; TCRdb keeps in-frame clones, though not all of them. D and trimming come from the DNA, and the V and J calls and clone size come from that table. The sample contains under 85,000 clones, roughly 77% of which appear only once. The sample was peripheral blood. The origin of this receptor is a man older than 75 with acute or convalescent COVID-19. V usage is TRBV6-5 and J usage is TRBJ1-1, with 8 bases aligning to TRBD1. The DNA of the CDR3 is TGTGCCAGCAGTTCCGGACAGGGCCGCCAAGCTTTCTTT. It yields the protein CASSSGQGRQAFF.